Each of the 31 T cell receptor beta chains below was sequenced from the same sample in a study of blood T cells in healthy people across ages. A second roughly 6 to 11 cycle PCR used barcoded and J-beta primers. TCRdb re-derived calls from the 5' RACE reads in MiXCR, one entry per CDR3 protein. The table records approximately 400,000 distinct CDR3 sequences, 45% to 60% of them present only once. The sequenced sample was blood. These TCRs come from a man aged 55 to 70 in good health.

The chain links TRBV5-1 to TRBJ2-7, with TRBD2 identical over 9 bases. The CDR3 contains 13 residues. The germline gives CDR1 SGHRS, CDR2 YFSETQ. V lost 4 bases to trimming and J lost 7 bases; unmatched junction nucleotides: 6. CDR3 region: CASSPAGGGEQYF. DNA of the CDR3: TGCGCCAGCAGCCCGGCGGGGGGGGGAGAGCAGTACTTC.

The rearrangement links TRBV20-1 to TRBJ2-7; TRBD2 matches 12 bases. The CDR3 spans 13 residues. Trimming at V came to 6 bases and at J to 6 bases, leaving 6 bases not matched to a gene. The germline CDR1 and CDR2 sequences are DFQATT and SNEGSKA (reference sequence). CDR3 nucleotide sequence: TGCAGTGCCCAACTAGCGGGGGGCGGCGAGCAGTACTTC. This translates into CSAQLAGGGEQYF.

This sequence joins TRBV5-1 and TRBJ2-3; D uncertain. The CDR3 has 12 amino acids. Trimming cost V 3 bases and J 6 bases, with 8 bases left between them. CDR1 is SGHRS and CDR2 is YFSETQ in the germline V gene. CDR3 sequence reads: CASSSRPDTQYF. As DNA, the CDR3 is TGCGCCAGCAGCTCCCGCCCCGATACGCAGTATTTT.

Note on this clonotype: An end of the junction differs from the germline gene, which may be a read error. The J gene is TRBJ2-3, the V gene TRBV29-1, with D unresolved. The CDR3 is made up of 11 amino acids. Germline V gene data show CDR1 as SQVTM and CDR2 as ANQGSEA. CDR3 loop: CNVELSDTQYF. The CDR3 DNA sequence: TGCAACGTTGAATTGTCAGATACGCAGTATTTT.

The chain carries TRBV20-1 and TRBJ2-1; D unresolved. Trimming took 1 base from V and 10 from J, leaving 14 bases between them. The CDR3 consists of 13 residues. The germline V gene encodes CDR1 DFQATT and CDR2 SNEGSKA (reference sequence). CDR3 in amino acids: CSARGPGIAEQFF. The CDR3 DNA reads TGCAGTGCTAGAGGCCCTGGTATTGCCGAGCAGTTCTTC.

V usage is TRBV20-1 and J usage is TRBJ2-1; 9 bases agree with TRBD2. The last part of the DNA fits TRBJ2-7 better; the J call may be wrong. CDR3 size: 18 residues. Per germline, CDR1 DFQATT and CDR2 SNEGSKA (reference sequence). CDR3 region: CSARGLAGPRSSYNEQYF. For the CDR3, the DNA is TGCAGTGCTAGGGGTCTAGCGGGACCCAGGAGCTCCTACAATGAGCAGTACTTC.

This chain links TRBV6-5 with TRBJ2-7; the match to TRBD2 covers 7 bases. TRBJ2-5 explains the end of the DNA better; the J call may be wrong. The germline CDR1 and CDR2 sequences are MNHEY and SVGAGI. This CDR3 spans 17 amino acids. Written as DNA, the CDR3 is TGTGCCAGCAGTTACTCGGGGCCTAGCGGTTGGCGGGAGACCCAGTACTTC. Its protein is CASSYSGPSGWRETQYF.

This clonotype has a handful of counts. The V call is TRBV15, the J call TRBJ1-2; tentatively, D is TRBD1 (6 bases). Germline lookup yields CDR1 LNHNV and CDR2 YYDKDF (reference sequence). The length of the CDR3 is 15 residues. Trimming pared 5 bases from V and 4 bases from J, leaving 17 bases between. The CDR3 region is CATSGGRQRLYGYTF. The CDR3 DNA sequence: TGTGCCACCAGCGGGGGCAGACAACGTCTCTATGGCTACACCTTC.

The V call is TRBV6-2 or TRBV6-3, the J call TRBJ2-5; no reliable D call. CDR3 size: 11 residues. Germline CDR1 MNHEY, CDR2 SVGEGT. V lost 8 bases to trimming and J lost 11 bases, with 15 bases between them. CDR3 bases: TGTGCCAGCGGACCTCACAATGAGCAGTACTTC. Its protein product is CASGPHNEQYF.

The V and J genes are TRBV7-2 and TRBJ2-5, with TRBD2 identical over 14 bases. Germline V lookup: CDR1 SGHTA, CDR2 FQGNSA. This CDR3 is 19 amino acids long. V dropped 5 bases and J dropped 5; count of bases not matched to a gene: 16. The CDR3 DNA reads as TGTGCCAGCAGCCTCCAGGGACTAGCGGGAGTGTCCCTGAGGGAGACCCAGTACTTC. Translating it yields CASSLQGLAGVSLRETQYF.

Ten or more counts support this clonotype. This clone may be a read error of a much larger clone one base away. The chain joins TRBV28 to TRBJ2-7, with D perhaps matching TRBD1 (5 bases). The CDR3 has 14 residues. Per the germline V gene, CDR1 is MDHEN and CDR2 is SYDVKM. V lost 8 bases to trimming and J lost 1 base, with 15 bases between them. DNA for the CDR3: TGTGCCAGCGGGGCGGTGGGGTTTTCCTACGAGCAGTACTTC. Encoded protein: CASGAVGFSYEQYF.

Details on this clonotype: A junction boundary mismatches the germline segment, possibly from a read error. The chain uses TRBV7-2 and TRBJ2-5; a possible D gene is TRBD1 (6 bases). This CDR3 spans 13 amino acids. Germline CDR1 and CDR2: SGHTA and FQGNSA. CDR3 coding DNA: TGTGCCGGCAGCCGTGGGGGCAGAGAGACCCAGTACTTC. This sequence encodes CAGSRGGRETQYF. The complete variable domain, with remaining parts taken from reference TRBV7-2 and TRBJ2-5, reads GAGVSQSPSNKVTEKGKDVELRCDPISGHTALYWYRQSLGQGLEFLIYFQGNSAPDKSGLPSDRFSAERTGGSVSTLTIQRTQQEDSAVYLCAGSRGGRETQYFGPGTRLLVL.

V gene TRBV6-1 combines with J gene TRBJ2-1; TRBD2 matches at 13 bases. The CDR3 runs to 17 residues. CDR1 is MNHNS and CDR2 is SASEGT in the germline V gene. The ends lost 6 bases at V and 8 bases at J; junction bases unmatched: 13. The DNA of the CDR3 is TGTGCCAGCAGCGAGTCCGCCGGACTAGCGGGGGTCTATGAGCAGTTCTTC. Protein product: CASSESAGLAGVYEQFF.

This clonotype was observed a few times. In nucleotides, the CDR3 is TGCGCCAGCAGCCCCGGGCTGACAGATACGCAGTATTTT. Its protein is CASSPGLTDTQYF. V usage is TRBV4-3 and J usage is TRBJ2-3, with D hard to call. V lost 4 bases and J lost 3, with 8 bases in between. The CDR3 has 13 amino acids. Germline assignment: CDR1 LGHNA and CDR2 YSLEER.

This clonotype occurred many times. The J gene is TRBJ1-1, the V gene TRBV19, with D possibly matching TRBD1 (6 bases). V shed 5 bases and J shed 0 bases, with 13 bases lying between them. Germline assignment: CDR1 LNHDA and CDR2 SQIVND (reference sequence). The CDR3 is made up of 15 amino acids. CDR3 DNA: TGTGCCAGTAGTTCCAGGACAGTGTTGAACACTGAAGCTTTCTTT. Protein: CASSSRTVLNTEAFF.

Worth noting for this clonotype: Possible read error: a much larger clone is one base away. Since no conserved phenylalanine or tryptophan closes the CDR3, a read error is the likely cause. This sequence joins TRBV11-1 and TRBJ2-3; D may be TRBD1 (5 bases). The CDR3 contains 14 residues. Trimming shortened V by 4 bases and J by 3 bases, and 11 bases separated the two germline ends. CDR1 is SGHAT and CDR2 is FQDESV in the germline V gene (reference sequence). CDR3 sequence: CASSWGFDTDTQYL. CDR3 sequence (DNA): TGTGCCAGCAGCTGGGGCTTCGATACAGATACGCAGTATTTG.

The chain has TRBV6-2 or TRBV6-3 and TRBJ1-1; D ambiguous. The germline gives CDR1 MNHEY, CDR2 SVGEGT. Between the trimmed V and J ends, which lost 2 bases and 1 base, there was a span of 8 bases. This CDR3 has 14 amino acids. Here the CDR3 reads CASSYGRQNTEAFF. For the CDR3, the DNA is TGTGCCAGCAGTTACGGCAGGCAGAACACTGAAGCTTTCTTT.

In regard to this clonotype: A much larger clone lies one base from this, so it may be a read error. The chain employs TRBV3-1 and TRBJ2-7; no firm D call. This CDR3 is built from 15 residues. Trimming removed 0 bases from V and 12 bases from J, with 21 bases in between. Germline V gene sequence: CDR1 LGHDT, CDR2 YNNKEL (reference sequence). This CDR3 is CASSQDPGATKTLYF. In DNA, the CDR3 is TGTGCCAGCAGCCAAGATCCGGGCGCGACGAAGACCCTGTACTTC.

CDR3 residues: CASSPARGPDEQFF. Written as DNA, the CDR3 is TGTGCCAGCAGCCCCGCGCGGGGCCCGGATGAGCAGTTCTTC. The genes are TRBV7-9 and TRBJ2-1; maybe TRBD2 (6 bases). This CDR3 comprises 14 residues. Germline loops: CDR1 SEHNR, CDR2 FQNEAQ (reference sequence). Trimming stripped 5 bases from V and 8 bases from J, with 16 bases between.

This clonotype occurred a few times. The genes are TRBV7-2 and TRBJ2-1; TRBD1 agrees at 10 bases. Unmatched junction bases numbered 6, after V lost 5 bases and J lost 8 bases. Germline values: CDR1 SGHTA, CDR2 FQGNSA. The CDR3 totals 14 residues. CDR3 coding DNA: TGTGCCAGCAGCATAGGACAGGGGGTCTATGAGCAGTTCTTC. Its translation: CASSIGQGVYEQFF.

V is TRBV4-2 and J is TRBJ2-3; 9 bases match TRBD2. This CDR3 has 16 amino acids. Germline trimming cut 3 bases from V and 4 bases from J; bases unmatched to any gene: 8. CDR1 is LGHNA, CDR2 YNFKEQ, per germline. CDR3 sequence: CASSQGSGRWADTQYF. DNA for the CDR3: TGTGCCAGCAGCCAGGGCAGCGGGAGGTGGGCAGATACGCAGTATTTT.

The CDR3 loop reads CASSLTPNTEAFF. CDR3 nucleotide sequence: TGTGCCAGCAGTTTAACCCCCAACACTGAAGCTTTCTTT. The chain recombines TRBV28 with TRBJ1-1; D remains unclear. Trimming cost V 2 bases and J 2 bases, with 6 bases left between them. CDR1 is MDHEN, CDR2 SYDVKM, per germline. There are 13 residues in the CDR3.

This clonotype has a count of ten or more. The V and J genes are TRBV30 and TRBJ2-7, with TRBD2 matching 8 bases. This CDR3 comprises 15 residues. Germline loops: CDR1 GTSNPN, CDR2 SVGIG (reference sequence). J gave up 8 bases and V 2 bases, and 14 bases lay outside the gene matches. CDR3 region: CAWSPTHREGRKQYF. As DNA, the CDR3 is TGTGCCTGGAGTCCAACCCATCGGGAGGGCCGCAAGCAGTACTTC.

This rearrangement joins TRBV3-1 to TRBJ1-4; 7 nucleotides agree with TRBD1. This CDR3 spans 13 amino acids. Germline CDR1 is LGHDT and CDR2 is YNNKEL (reference sequence). The V and J ends lost 0 bases and 10 bases, in that order; junction bases with no gene match: 2. CDR3 in DNA: TGTGCCAGCAGCCAAGATCAGGGGGGAAAACTGTTTTTT. Amino acid sequence: CASSQDQGGKLFF.

Turning to this clonotype: A much larger clone differs from this one at a single base, so this may be a read error. This rearrangement joins TRBV14 to TRBJ2-3; possibly TRBD1 or TRBD2 for D (5 bases each). The CDR3 consists of 13 residues. Germline CDR1 SGHDN, CDR2 FVKESK. CDR3 region: CACSQDWGNAQYF. The DNA for the CDR3 is TGTGCCTGCAGCCAAGATTGGGGGAATGCGCAGTATTTT.

The rearrangement uses TRBV2 and TRBJ2-3, with D maybe TRBD2 (6 bases). The CDR3 extends over 15 amino acids. V shed 5 bases and J shed 2 bases, with 14 bases lying between them. The germline gives CDR1 SNHLY, CDR2 FYNNEI. The CDR3 sequence is CASSPRDLYTDTQYF. Here the CDR3 DNA reads TGTGCCAGCAGTCCCCGGGACTTATACACAGATACGCAGTATTTT.

This clonotype has a handful of counts. This chain links TRBV12-3 or TRBV12-4 with TRBJ2-4, with a weak D call TRBD2 (5 bases). With 6 bases removed from V and 1 base from J, the gap between germline ends came to 10 bases. The CDR3 contains 14 residues. CDR3 in DNA: TGTGCCAGCAGGAACGGGATGGCCAAAAACATTCAGTACTTC. Amino acid sequence: CASRNGMAKNIQYF.

This clonotype was seen repeatedly, ten times or more. The chain uses TRBV7-2 and TRBJ2-1, with TRBD2 matching over 8 bases. Germline V gives CDR1 SGHTA, CDR2 FQGNSA. V shed 0 bases, J shed 4 bases, and the junction held 2 bases outside the gene matches. There are 15 residues in the CDR3. CDR3 residues: CASSLASGAYNEQFF. CDR3 nucleotides: TGTGCCAGCAGCTTAGCTAGCGGGGCGTACAATGAGCAGTTCTTC.

J is TRBJ2-7 and V is TRBV7-9, with TRBD1 identical over 7 bases. The CDR3 sequence is 15 residues long. Trimming at V came to 0 bases and at J to 0 bases, leaving 2 bases not matched to a gene. Germline assignment: CDR1 SEHNR and CDR2 FQNEAQ (reference sequence). In DNA, the CDR3 is TGTGCCAGCAGCTTAGCGGGACAGAACTCCTACGAGCAGTACTTC. As protein: CASSLAGQNSYEQYF.

Details on this clonotype: It may be a read error: a sequence one base away is much more abundant. The rearrangement links TRBV12-3 or TRBV12-4 to TRBJ2-7; D uncertain. The CDR3 contains 12 residues. The V end lost 4 bases, the J end lost 3 bases, and 7 bases lay between the germline ends. The CDR3 region has the DNA TGTGCCAGCAGTTGGCGATACTACGAGCAGTACTTC. It codes for CASSWRYYEQYF.

CDR3 coding DNA: TGTGCCAGCAGTTACCCTTCGGGGGTTGGCGGCTACACCTTC. Protein: CASSYPSGVGGYTF. The rearrangement joins TRBV6-2 or TRBV6-3 to TRBJ1-2; D is perhaps TRBD1 (5 bases). The CDR3 sequence is 14 residues long. Germline CDR1 and CDR2: MNHEY and SVGEGT. Trimming shortened V by 2 bases and J by 8 bases, and 15 bases separated the two germline ends.